This T cell receptor (beta chain) was recorded in a study of T cell repertoires in cytomegalovirus infection. Turning to the study itself: CMV infection together with matching HLA type was indicated by public TCR beta signatures.

This clonotype came up a few times. Its specificity is unknown. The study's findings and limits: Ex vivo, HLA-C-restricted CMV-specific TCR beta clonotypes prevailed over the rest of the response.

TCRdb re-derived calls from the reads in MiXCR, one entry per CDR3 protein. The repertoire holds a few hundred thousand distinct CDR3 sequences, with roughly an eighth as singletons. The sequence was collected from a human donor in good health (CMV status not recorded). Some clones in this sample may be carry-over from other donors' samples. Sequences were obtained from PBMCs.

DNA for the CDR3: TGCGCCAGCAGCATCCGGGGGCAAGAGACCCAGTACTTC. Amino acid sequence: CASSIRGQETQYF. The chain employs TRBV5-1 and TRBJ2-5, with a possible D match to TRBD2 (6 bases). This CDR3 is 13 amino acids long. Trimming took 4 bases from V and 2 from J, leaving 9 bases between them. Looked up from germline, CDR1 is SGHRS and CDR2 is YFSETQ.